This T cell receptor (beta chain) was documented in a study of T cell clusters in autoimmune cytopenias. Whole-study results and caveats: Primary autoimmune cytopenia patients seemingly lacked the physiological T cell clusters found in healthy donors. TRB repertoire shifts in secondary cytopenia and chronic lymphocytic leukemia mostly reflected lymphoma, not autoimmunity. No experiment has yet validated the function of the T cell clusters defined in silico. The cluster-lack signature was not seen for secondary cytopenia versus chronic lymphocytic leukemia.

One tube held mixed TRB-A and TRB-B primer pools for touch-down PCR. TCRdb derives one entry per CDR3 protein from the multiplex PCR reads, leaving out DNA. The sample spans roughly 2,300 distinct CDR3 sequences; the ten largest clones claim roughly 63%. TRB was amplified from approximately 250 ng of peripheral blood genomic DNA per sample. There are 11 residues in the CDR3. The V gene's germline CDR1 is MNHEY and CDR2 SVGAGI. In regard to this clonotype: The antigen remains unidentified.

Sequences were obtained from peripheral blood. The sequence came from a human donor with an autoimmune cytopenia or autoimmune hepatitis (not recorded which). The V and J genes are TRBV6-5 and TRBJ2-3; TCRdb indicates TRBD1, and absent DNA this call remains unverified. The CDR3 spells CASYRADTQYF.